A selection of T cell receptor beta chains follows, all from one sample in a study of CD8+ T cells in alopecia areata. Method: immunoSEQ multiplex PCR; TCRdb's copy keeps in-frame clones and lacks some. Of 65,000 to 90,000 clones listed, 51% were seen once; the top ten hold approximately 5.4%. Sequencing used NKG2D-high CD8+ T cells sorted from blood. All receptors come from a human donor with alopecia areata. Each CDR3 is given with its conserved first and last residue. The D gene is left open where the match is weak. Some rows have no size entry. The others give once, few or many, or a class for an expanded clone.

abundance: few
j_gene: TRBJ2-1
d_gene: -
v_gene: TRBV7-9
CDR3nt: TGTGCCAGCAGCTTATCCTCCAACAATGAGCAGTTCTTC
CDR3aa: CASSLSSNNEQFF

abundance: few
j_gene: TRBJ2-1
d_gene: -
v_gene: TRBV29-1
CDR3nt: TGCAGCGCCCCGAGGTCCTACAATGAGCAGTTCTTC
CDR3aa: CSAPRSYNEQFF

abundance: -
j_gene: TRBJ2-7
d_gene: -
v_gene: TRBV5-1
CDR3nt: TGCGCCAGCACCGGGGACCGGGGGGAGCAGTACTTC
CDR3aa: CASTGDRGEQYF

abundance: -
j_gene: TRBJ1-1
d_gene: -
v_gene: TRBV7-8
CDR3nt: TGTGCCAGCAGCTTAGCATACCCGGCTGAAGCTTTCTTT
CDR3aa: CASSLAYPAEAFF

abundance: -
j_gene: TRBJ2-7
d_gene: TRBD1
v_gene: TRBV5-6
CDR3nt: TGTGCCAGCAGCCTGGGACAGGGCGGCGAGCAGTACTTC
CDR3aa: CASSLGQGGEQYF

abundance: few
j_gene: TRBJ2-7
d_gene: -
v_gene: TRBV28
CDR3nt: TGTGCCAGCAGTTTAGGCTACGAGCAGTACTTC
CDR3aa: CASSLGYEQYF

abundance: once
j_gene: TRBJ2-4
d_gene: TRBD2
v_gene: TRBV30
CDR3nt: TGTGCCTGGAAGAGCGGGAGAAACATTCAGTACTTC
CDR3aa: CAWKSGRNIQYF

abundance: few
j_gene: TRBJ2-3
d_gene: -
v_gene: TRBV7-8
CDR3nt: TGTGCCAGCAGCTCCCACCACCCTATTTCAGATACGCAGTATTTT
CDR3aa: CASSSHHPISDTQYF

abundance: -
j_gene: TRBJ2-5
d_gene: -
v_gene: TRBV28
CDR3nt: TGTGCCAGCAAGTCCAGCTCCGGGGAGACCCAGTACTTC
CDR3aa: CASKSSSGETQYF

abundance: -
j_gene: TRBJ1-1
d_gene: TRBD1
v_gene: TRBV29-1
CDR3nt: TGCAGCGTTGAGAGACAGGGGAACACTGAAGCTTTCTTT
CDR3aa: CSVERQGNTEAFF

abundance: few
j_gene: TRBJ2-1
d_gene: -
v_gene: TRBV28
CDR3nt: TGTGCCAGCATCAACGCGGGTTCACCGGGAAATACCTACAATGAGCAGTTCTTC
CDR3aa: CASINAGSPGNTYNEQFF

abundance: -
j_gene: TRBJ2-3
d_gene: -
v_gene: TRBV25-1
CDR3nt: TGTGCCAGCAGTTTAAGATCGGATACGCAGTATTTT
CDR3aa: CASSLRSDTQYF

abundance: few
j_gene: TRBJ2-5
d_gene: TRBD1
v_gene: TRBV9
CDR3nt: TGTGCCAGCACCCTAGGGGGCCTGGTCCGGGAGACCCAGTACTTC
CDR3aa: CASTLGGLVRETQYF

abundance: few
j_gene: TRBJ2-3
d_gene: TRBD1
v_gene: TRBV30
CDR3nt: TGTGCCTGGAGTGGGACAGGGTTCGCAGATACGCAGTATTTT
CDR3aa: CAWSGTGFADTQYF

abundance: -
j_gene: TRBJ2-1
d_gene: TRBD1
v_gene: TRBV27
CDR3nt: TGTGCCAGCAACTACCCCGGGACAGGAGAGTTCTTC
CDR3aa: CASNYPGTGEFF

abundance: few
j_gene: TRBJ1-1
d_gene: -
v_gene: TRBV25-1
CDR3nt: TGTGCCAGCAGTGAGGCAAGGACTGAAGCTTTCTTT
CDR3aa: CASSEARTEAFF

abundance: -
j_gene: TRBJ1-2
d_gene: -
v_gene: TRBV27
CDR3nt: TGTGCCAGCAGCCCCGGGGGGCTGGGCTATGGCTACACCTTC
CDR3aa: CASSPGGLGYGYTF

abundance: -
j_gene: TRBJ2-1
d_gene: -
v_gene: TRBV29-1
CDR3nt: TGCAGCGTCCCCGACAGCGAGCAGTTCTTC
CDR3aa: CSVPDSEQFF

abundance: -
j_gene: TRBJ2-1
d_gene: -
v_gene: TRBV23-1
CDR3nt: TGCGCCAGCAGTCAATCGAGCGGGCGGAGCTCCTACAATGAGCAGTTCTTC
CDR3aa: CASSQSSGRSSYNEQFF

abundance: few
j_gene: TRBJ1-5
d_gene: TRBD1
v_gene: TRBV30
CDR3nt: TGTGCCTGGTCAGGGGGCAGCAATCAGCCCCAGCATTTT
CDR3aa: CAWSGGSNQPQHF

abundance: -
j_gene: TRBJ1-1
d_gene: TRBD1
v_gene: TRBV25-1
CDR3nt: TGTGCCAGCGGAGGAGGGGGCCGGCCACTTTCGTTT
CDR3aa: CASGGGGRPLSF

abundance: -
j_gene: TRBJ2-3
d_gene: TRBD2
v_gene: TRBV5-1
CDR3nt: TGCGCCAGCAGCTGGTCCGGGGGGGATACGCAGTATTTT
CDR3aa: CASSWSGGDTQYF

abundance: -
j_gene: TRBJ2-1
d_gene: TRBD2
v_gene: TRBV29-1
CDR3nt: TGCAGCGTTGTAGGGACTAGATATGAGCAGTTCTTC
CDR3aa: CSVVGTRYEQFF

abundance: -
j_gene: TRBJ1-1
d_gene: -
v_gene: TRBV30
CDR3nt: TGTGCCTGGAACCCCTTACAGGGTGAAGCTTTCTTT
CDR3aa: CAWNPLQGEAFF

abundance: few
j_gene: TRBJ2-1
d_gene: TRBD1
v_gene: TRBV7-9
CDR3nt: TGTGCCAGCAATGAGGACAGGGTCCACAATGAGCAGTTCTTC
CDR3aa: CASNEDRVHNEQFF

abundance: -
j_gene: TRBJ2-7
d_gene: TRBD2
v_gene: TRBV5-4
CDR3nt: TGTGCCAGCAGCTTGCGGGGGGTCTACGAGCAGTACTTC
CDR3aa: CASSLRGVYEQYF

abundance: few
j_gene: TRBJ2-2
d_gene: -
v_gene: TRBV7-9
CDR3nt: TGTGCCAGCAGCTTTGGGTCTCCCGCCGGGGAGCTGTTTTTT
CDR3aa: CASSFGSPAGELFF

abundance: few
j_gene: TRBJ2-2
d_gene: -
v_gene: TRBV6-5
CDR3nt: TGTGCCAGCAGTCCCCTCGAGTGGGCCGGGGAGCTGTTTTTT
CDR3aa: CASSPLEWAGELFF

abundance: -
j_gene: TRBJ2-1
d_gene: -
v_gene: TRBV6-1
CDR3nt: TGTGCCAGCAGTTTCCCTCCGGACAGCGGTGAGCAGTTCTTC
CDR3aa: CASSFPPDSGEQFF

abundance: few
j_gene: TRBJ1-2
d_gene: -
v_gene: TRBV23-1
CDR3nt: TGCGCCAGCAGTCCCCCCCGGGAGACCCCAGCTAACTATGGCTACACCTTC
CDR3aa: CASSPPRETPANYGYTF

abundance: few
j_gene: TRBJ2-5
d_gene: -
v_gene: TRBV29-1
CDR3nt: TGCAGCGTTGAGGGGGAATTCCAAGAGACCCAGTACTTC
CDR3aa: CSVEGEFQETQYF

abundance: -
j_gene: TRBJ2-7
d_gene: -
v_gene: TRBV11-2
CDR3nt: TGTGCCAGCAGCTTAGTCCACGAGCAGTACTTC
CDR3aa: CASSLVHEQYF

abundance: -
j_gene: TRBJ1-1
d_gene: -
v_gene: TRBV13
CDR3nt: TGTGCCAGCAGCTTAGGCCCGGGAACTGAAGCTTTCTTT
CDR3aa: CASSLGPGTEAFF

abundance: -
j_gene: TRBJ1-4
d_gene: -
v_gene: TRBV27
CDR3nt: TGTGCCAGCAGTTCTATCGACGGTGGAAAACTGTTTTTT
CDR3aa: CASSSIDGGKLFF

abundance: few
j_gene: TRBJ2-7
d_gene: -
v_gene: TRBV4-1
CDR3nt: TGCGCCAGCAGCCAGGGCCAGCGGTACGAGCAGTACTTC
CDR3aa: CASSQGQRYEQYF

abundance: -
j_gene: TRBJ2-1
d_gene: -
v_gene: TRBV19
CDR3nt: TGTGCCAGTAGTAAGATCGTTGAGGTGAATGAGCAGTTCTTC
CDR3aa: CASSKIVEVNEQFF

abundance: -
j_gene: TRBJ2-5
d_gene: -
v_gene: TRBV5-6
CDR3nt: TGTGCCAGCAGCTTTGGGACTGGCGAGACCCAGTACTTC
CDR3aa: CASSFGTGETQYF

abundance: -
j_gene: TRBJ1-1
d_gene: -
v_gene: TRBV27
CDR3nt: TGTGCCAGCAGTTTATCGGGCTTTCCGAACACTGAAGCTTTCTTT
CDR3aa: CASSLSGFPNTEAFF

abundance: -
j_gene: TRBJ2-3
d_gene: TRBD1
v_gene: TRBV2
CDR3nt: TGTGCCAGCAGTCCCCTCGACAGGGGGAGCACAGATACGCAGTATTTT
CDR3aa: CASSPLDRGSTDTQYF

abundance: few
j_gene: TRBJ2-2
d_gene: -
v_gene: TRBV28
CDR3nt: TGTGCCAGCAGCCGCGGGGAGCTGTTTTTT
CDR3aa: CASSRGELFF

abundance: once
j_gene: TRBJ1-6
d_gene: -
v_gene: TRBV9
CDR3nt: TGTGCCAGCAGGTCGGGTCAGCGGGGTTCACCCCTCCACTTT
CDR3aa: CASRSGQRGSPLHF

abundance: -
j_gene: TRBJ2-1
d_gene: -
v_gene: TRBV5-6
CDR3nt: TGTGCCAGCAGCTTCTCCGTGGTGCAGTTCTTC
CDR3aa: CASSFSVVQFF

abundance: -
j_gene: TRBJ1-6
d_gene: TRBD1
v_gene: TRBV27
CDR3nt: TGTGCCAGCAGTTACGACGCAGGGGGTAATTCACCCCTCCACTTT
CDR3aa: CASSYDAGGNSPLHF

abundance: few
j_gene: TRBJ1-2
d_gene: -
v_gene: TRBV10-3
CDR3nt: TGTGCCATCAGGGAAGGTGATGGCTACACCTTC
CDR3aa: CAIREGDGYTF

abundance: -
j_gene: TRBJ2-7
d_gene: -
v_gene: TRBV28
CDR3nt: TGTGCCAGCAGCCGGGGACGGAGCTACGAGCAGTACTTC
CDR3aa: CASSRGRSYEQYF